This TCR beta chain was captured in a study of CD8 T cells in ankylosing spondylitis. Study-level findings and limits: Disease-linked clones reportedly concentrated significantly in matched ankylosing spondylitis synovial fluid.

Details on this clonotype: The antigen remains unidentified.

The CDR3 covers 14 residues. Germline values: CDR1 SGDLS, CDR2 YYNGEE. V was clipped by 0 bases and J by 8 bases, with 11 bases between them. TCRdb processed the 5' RACE reads anew with MiXCR; each CDR3 protein has one entry. Of 7,500 to 10,000 distinct CDR3 sequences listed, around 6% were seen once; the top ten hold 41%. The sequence came from a female donor with ankylosing spondylitis or in good health (not recorded which). The rearrangement joins TRBV9 to TRBJ2-2; D remains ambiguous. The sequencing input was blood, either unsorted or a sorted T cell fraction (not recorded which). The CDR3 nucleotides are TGTGCCAGCAGCGTAGTTGCGGAGTTGGGGGAGCTGTTTTTT. It yields the protein CASSVVAELGELFF.